This TCR beta chain stems from a study of cytomegalovirus exposure and HLA in healthy donors. In regard to this clone: Its antigen is not identified.

This PCR relied on a set of 60 Vbeta primers and 13 Jbeta primers. The table came from immunoSEQ multiplex PCR; TCRdb's copy has only in-frame clones and leaves some out. The sample totals tens of thousands of clones. Findings and caveats of the study: For most TCR beta V segments, an earlier analysis put the productive rate at about 87% or about 30% of the time.

Donors counted as nominally healthy when sampled, yet unrecorded immune exposures were likely. Specimen: PBMCs. The TCR sequence derives from a man aged 50-59 years in good health and CMV-seropositive.

CDR3: CASSLLGRGNEQFF. In DNA, the CDR3 is TGTGCCAGCAGCTTGCTCGGCAGGGGCAATGAGCAGTTCTTC. The V and J genes are TRBV5-4 and TRBJ2-1, with TRBD1 as a possible D gene (6 bases). V dropped 1 base and J dropped 6 bases, with 11 bases sitting between them. Per the germline V gene, CDR1 is SGHNT and CDR2 is YYREEE (reference sequence). The CDR3 loop spans 14 amino acids. Based on the CDR3 plus reference TRBV5-4 and TRBJ2-1, the full variable domain is ETGVTQSPTHLIKTRGQQVTLRCSSQSGHNTVSWYQQALGQGPQFIFQYYREEENGRGNFPPRFSGLQFPNYSSELNVNALELDDSALYLCASSLLGRGNEQFFGPGTRLTVL.